This TCR beta chain came from a study of shared clonotypes between healthy human individuals. The study's findings and limits: It was the non-shared clonotypes that had lower generation probabilities than clonotypes shared by all four donors. Sampling was confined to blood; repertoires within tissues likely differ. The expectation was that sequencing depth would affect clonotype sharing among donors. Generally, naive subsets (rather than memory subsets) showed larger estimated richness.

Remarks on this clone: Its matching antigen is unknown.

Germline CDR1 MGHDK, CDR2 SYGVNS. V shed 4 bases and J shed 4 bases, with 9 bases lying between them. The CDR3 length is 13 residues. Profiling relied on immunoSEQ multiplex PCR, and the TCRdb table lists in-frame clones only, not all of them. Of some 2 million clones in the sample, roughly 94% are singletons; the top ten hold 0.1% to 0.15%. The chain is built from TRBV25-1 and TRBJ2-3; unclear D gene. Sequencing used naive CD4+ T cells sorted from blood. Subset here: CD45RA+ positively selected. The sequence was collected from a young man in good health. CDR3 DNA sequence: TGTGCCAGCAGTGTAGTGAGTCCAGATACGCAGTATTTT. It encodes CASSVVSPDTQYF.